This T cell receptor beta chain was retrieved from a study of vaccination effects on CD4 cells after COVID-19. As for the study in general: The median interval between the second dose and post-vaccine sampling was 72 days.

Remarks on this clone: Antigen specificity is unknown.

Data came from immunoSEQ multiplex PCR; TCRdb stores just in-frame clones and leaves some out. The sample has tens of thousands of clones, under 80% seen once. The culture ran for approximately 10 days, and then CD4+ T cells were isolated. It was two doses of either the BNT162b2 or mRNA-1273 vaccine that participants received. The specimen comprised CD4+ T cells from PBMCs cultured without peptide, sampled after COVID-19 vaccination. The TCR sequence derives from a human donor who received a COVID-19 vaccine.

CDR3 in amino acids: CASIPLKRQGRSYNSPLHF. The CDR3 region has the DNA TGTGCCAGCATTCCCCTCAAGCGACAGGGGCGATCCTATAATTCACCCCTCCACTTT. This chain uses TRBV2 with TRBJ1-6, with 8 nucleotides matching TRBD1. Per germline, CDR1 SNHLY and CDR2 FYNNEI. This CDR3 is 19 amino acids long. Trimming took 7 bases from V and 1 from J; bases not matched to a gene: 15.